Described below is a single T cell receptor beta chain sequence and its context. This sample stems from a study of blood T cell repertoires in COVID-19. The CDR3 is 14 residues long. The V gene lost 2 bases and the J gene lost 0 bases, with 7 bases spanning the gap. Germline CDR1 and CDR2: SEHNR and FQNEAQ (reference sequence). The repertoire was sequenced with immunoSEQ multiplex PCR; TCRdb's copy has only in-frame clones and lacks some. Of around 110,000 clones in the sample, roughly 89% were seen once. Sample: PBMCs or T cells enriched from blood (not recorded which). The genes are TRBV7-9 and TRBJ1-1, with D possibly matching TRBD1 (5 bases). This receptor was identified in a woman in her twenties or thirties who had recovered from COVID-19. The CDR3 nucleotides are TGTGCCAGCAGCTTATCAGGGATGAACACTGAAGCTTTCTTT. It encodes CASSLSGMNTEAFF. Full variable domain (missing parts from reference TRBV7-9 and TRBJ1-1): DTGVSQNPRHKITKRGQNVTFRCDPISEHNRLYWYRQTLGQGPEFLTYFQNEAQLEKSRLLSDRFSAERPKGSFSTLEIQRTEQGDSAMYLCASSLSGMNTEAFFGQGTRLTVV.